The rows below give T cell receptor beta chains drawn from one sample of a study of CD8 T cells in Susac syndrome. Each CDR3 protein is one row after TCRdb ran MiXCR on the immunoSEQ multiplex PCR reads. The data show about 300,000 distinct CDR3 sequences, about nine tenths seen once. Sequencing was performed on CD8+ T cells from PBMCs. Receptors were obtained from a human donor with multiple sclerosis. The CDR3 runs from the conserved cysteine through the conserved F or W. A D gene is named only where the DNA matches it firmly. Expanded clones are given a class, and other clones once, few, many or no size at all.

clone_size j_call d_call v_call cdr3_aa cdr3_nt
once TRBJ2-3 - TRBV10-3 CAIRYRDTDTQYF TGTGCCATCAGGTACCGGGACACAGATACGCAGTATTTT
- TRBJ2-2 TRBD2 TRBV20-1 CSASSTSVNTGELFF TGCAGTGCTAGCTCGACTAGCGTTAACACCGGGGAGCTGTTTTTT
few TRBJ1-1 - TRBV5-1 CASSLISMNTEAFF TGCGCCAGCAGCTTGATATCCATGAACACTGAAGCTTTCTTT
- TRBJ2-3 - TRBV7-8 CASSPPIWGASTDTQYF TGTGCCAGCAGCCCCCCCATTTGGGGAGCTAGCACAGATACGCAGTATTTT
- TRBJ1-1 - TRBV19 CASFSTPKGGPTAFF TGTGCCAGTTTCTCGACCCCTAAGGGGGGCCCCACAGCTTTCTTT
- TRBJ2-2 - TRBV29-1 CSVAQTNTGELFF TGCAGCGTTGCGCAGACGAACACCGGGGAGCTGTTTTTT
- TRBJ2-2 TRBD1 TRBV7-2 CASSPGTVNTGELFF TGTGCCAGCAGCCCCGGGACAGTGAACACCGGGGAGCTGTTTTTT
few TRBJ2-7 TRBD2 TRBV7-9 CASSLESGRAYEQYF TGTGCCAGCAGCTTAGAATCGGGGAGGGCCTACGAGCAGTACTTC
few TRBJ2-7 - TRBV27 CASRSGTGSYEQYF TGTGCCAGCAGATCCGGGACGGGGTCCTACGAGCAGTACTTC
- TRBJ1-4 TRBD1 TRBV24-1 CATSDPTGGDFEKLFF TGTGCCACCAGTGATCCTACAGGGGGAGATTTTGAAAAACTGTTTTTT
- TRBJ2-2 TRBD1 TRBV6-5 CASTMTGAGTGELFF TGTGCCAGCACCATGACAGGGGCAGGAACCGGGGAGCTGTTTTTT
- TRBJ1-1 TRBD1 TRBV13 CASSNTGGSNTEAFF TGTGCCAGCAGCAATACAGGGGGATCGAACACTGAAGCTTTCTTT
- TRBJ2-2 - TRBV2 CASSEYYTGELFF TGTGCCAGCAGTGAATACTATACCGGGGAGCTGTTTTTT
- TRBJ1-2 - TRBV19 CASTIGRGYTF TGTGCCAGTACGATTGGGAGAGGCTACACCTTC
- TRBJ2-3 TRBD1 TRBV5-5 CASSLTRTGTSTDTQYF TGTGCCAGCAGCTTGACCCGGACAGGTACTAGCACAGATACGCAGTATTTT
- TRBJ2-3 TRBD2 TRBV29-1 CSVVFVEAGEDTQYF TGCAGCGTTGTATTCGTGGAGGCGGGAGAGGATACGCAGTATTTT
- TRBJ1-5 - TRBV19 CASSTMEAQHF TGTGCCAGTAGCACCATGGAGGCCCAGCATTTT
- TRBJ2-5 TRBD1 TRBV9 CASTRTGKETQYF TGTGCCAGCACTAGGACAGGGAAAGAGACCCAGTACTTC
- TRBJ2-3 - TRBV20-1 CSTRVRRPPDTQYF TGCAGTACCCGGGTCCGGCGTCCCCCAGATACGCAGTATTTT
- TRBJ2-3 - TRBV6-2/TRBV6-3 CASSAFEADTQYF TGTGCCAGCAGTGCCTTCGAAGCAGATACGCAGTATTTT
- TRBJ1-4 TRBD1 TRBV20-1 CSARDQTGAVEKLFF TGCAGTGCTAGAGACCAAACAGGGGCCGTTGAAAAACTGTTTTTT
- TRBJ2-7 - TRBV23-1 CASSPPMGTGPREQYF TGCGCCAGCAGTCCCCCAATGGGTACAGGGCCTCGGGAGCAGTACTTC
- TRBJ2-7 TRBD1 TRBV6-5 CASRARQGNEQYF TGTGCCAGCAGAGCAAGACAGGGGAACGAGCAGTACTTC
- TRBJ1-5 - TRBV5-1 CASSSDGNSNQPQHF TGCGCCAGCAGCTCGGACGGAAATAGCAATCAGCCCCAGCATTTT
- TRBJ2-4 - TRBV27 CASRTSNIQYF TGTGCCAGCCGCACCTCAAACATTCAGTACTTC
- TRBJ2-3 - TRBV6-4 CASSDSNPDTQYF TGTGCCAGCAGTGACTCGAATCCCGATACGCAGTATTTT
- TRBJ1-5 TRBD1 TRBV28 CASTGGTGVSQPQHF TGTGCCAGCACCGGGGGGACAGGGGTTAGTCAGCCCCAGCATTTT
- TRBJ2-7 TRBD1 TRBV20-1 CSARPTGGASPSRYSYEQYF TGCAGTGCTAGACCAACAGGGGGCGCTTCTCCCAGCCGTTACTCCTACGAGCAGTACTTC
- TRBJ2-7 - TRBV9 CASSPTSGGNYEQYF TGTGCCAGCAGCCCCACGAGCGGCGGAAACTACGAGCAGTACTTC
once TRBJ1-1 - TRBV29-1 CSVVMAGRTEAFF TGCAGCGTTGTGATGGCAGGGAGGACTGAAGCTTTCTTT
- TRBJ1-1 TRBD1 TRBV2 CATLSGGTEAFF TGTGCCACCCTATCAGGGGGAACTGAAGCTTTCTTT
- TRBJ1-1 TRBD1 TRBV20-1 CSARTLLQGGNTEAFF TGCAGTGCTAGAACCCTTCTCCAAGGGGGCAACACTGAAGCTTTCTTT
- TRBJ2-5 - TRBV6-5 CASSVAVQETQYF TGTGCCAGCTCCGTAGCCGTCCAAGAGACCCAGTACTTC
once TRBJ2-7 - TRBV3-1 CASSQASYEQYF TGTGCCAGCAGCCAAGCGTCCTACGAGCAGTACTTC
- TRBJ2-7 TRBD2 TRBV7-8 CASSLAVAGGKEQYF TGTGCCAGCAGCTTAGCCGTAGCGGGGGGGAAGGAGCAGTACTTC
- TRBJ2-5 TRBD1 TRBV19 CASSTMTGGEETQYF TGTGCCAGTAGTACAATGACAGGGGGCGAGGAGACCCAGTACTTC
- TRBJ1-3 - TRBV12-3/TRBV12-4 CASSQADTIYF TGTGCCAGCAGCCAGGCAGACACCATATATTTT
- TRBJ2-5 TRBD2 TRBV7-2 CASSLLREDLKETQYF TGTGCCAGCAGCTTATTGCGGGAGGACTTAAAAGAGACCCAGTACTTC
- TRBJ2-7 - TRBV7-6 CASSLEASNYEQYF TGTGCCAGCAGCTTAGAAGCTAGTAACTACGAGCAGTACTTC
- TRBJ2-3 TRBD2 TRBV27 CASRFSGGGSDTQYF TGTGCCAGCAGGTTTAGCGGGGGAGGTTCAGATACGCAGTATTTT
- TRBJ2-5 TRBD2 TRBV20-1 CSARSLAGVEGTQYF TGCAGTGCTAGGTCACTAGCGGGAGTTGAGGGGACCCAGTACTTC
- TRBJ2-5 - TRBV2 CASMLARLQETQYF TGTGCCAGCATGTTGGCCAGGCTTCAAGAGACCCAGTACTTC
- TRBJ2-3 - TRBV27 CASSRSGWDTQYF TGTGCCAGCAGCCGCTCGGGTTGGGATACGCAGTATTTT
- TRBJ2-2 TRBD1 TRBV10-3 CAISTDRKNTGELFF TGTGCCATCAGTACGGACAGGAAGAACACCGGGGAGCTGTTTTTT
- TRBJ2-1 TRBD1 TRBV2 CASRPGQGRNEQFF TGTGCCAGCAGGCCGGGACAGGGGAGAAATGAGCAGTTCTTC
- TRBJ2-7 - TRBV5-6 CASSGATTYEQYF TGTGCCAGCAGCGGGGCGACAACCTACGAGCAGTACTTC
- TRBJ1-3 - TRBV9 CASSPQSGNTIYF TGTGCCAGCAGCCCCCAATCTGGAAACACCATATATTTT
- TRBJ1-2 - TRBV21-1 CASSKSKRWTGVPYYGYTF TGTGCCAGCAGCAAATCCAAACGTTGGACAGGGGTTCCCTACTATGGCTACACCTTC
- TRBJ2-3 - TRBV5-4 CASSLSFTDTQYF TGTGCCAGCAGCTTATCCTTCACAGATACGCAGTATTTT
- TRBJ2-6 TRBD1 TRBV29-1 CSVEDPGDRALSGANVLTF TGCAGCGTTGAAGATCCAGGAGACAGGGCACTCTCTGGGGCCAACGTCCTGACTTTC
- TRBJ2-2 TRBD2 TRBV4-3 CASSQEPAGGTNTGELFF TGCGCCAGCAGCCAAGAACCAGCGGGAGGAACGAACACCGGGGAGCTGTTTTTT
few TRBJ2-4 - TRBV4-1 CASSRQVERGGGIQYF TGCGCCAGCAGCCGTCAGGTAGAACGGGGAGGGGGCATTCAGTACTTC
- TRBJ2-7 TRBD2 TRBV5-4 CASSLEIAGAPYEQYF TGTGCCAGCAGCTTGGAAATAGCGGGAGCGCCATACGAGCAGTACTTC